Listed below are T cell receptor beta chains from one sample, sequenced in a study of T-cell reconstitution after alpha-beta-depleted transplantation in children. TCRdb ran MiXCR on the PCR reads and lists one entry per CDR3 protein. Here the sample spans 700,000 to 950,000 distinct CDR3 sequences, roughly 16% being singletons. Here the sequenced sample was PBMCs, mostly from graft donor cells, taken 360 days after TCRalphabeta/CD19-depleted stem cell transplant. All receptors come from a male patient younger than 18 who had a stem cell transplant for acute lymphoblastic leukemia, so the T cells may come from the graft donor. Both conserved end residues are trimmed from each CDR3. Fields, in order: clone size, V gene, J gene, CDR3 protein. Size tells how often a clone was seen (once, few, many) or the class of an expanded clone, and some rows leave it out.

clone_size: few
v_call: TRBV4-2
j_call: TRBJ1-2
cdr3_aa: ASSQVTDGYT

clone_size: NA
v_call: TRBV19
j_call: TRBJ2-7
cdr3_aa: ASTGLWESYEQY

clone_size: once
v_call: TRBV20-1
j_call: TRBJ1-1
cdr3_aa: SARAPQGTEAF

clone_size: few
v_call: TRBV20-1
j_call: TRBJ2-5
cdr3_aa: SASSPPTETQY

clone_size: NA
v_call: TRBV5-1
j_call: TRBJ2-1
cdr3_aa: ASSSLSLGPYNEQF

clone_size: few
v_call: TRBV7-8
j_call: TRBJ2-3
cdr3_aa: ASSLGVWTTDTQY

clone_size: NA
v_call: TRBV7-9
j_call: TRBJ2-1
cdr3_aa: ASSFLVSGRSYNEQF

clone_size: NA
v_call: TRBV7-8
j_call: TRBJ2-1
cdr3_aa: ASSYTLAGTYNEQF

clone_size: NA
v_call: TRBV4-1
j_call: TRBJ1-1
cdr3_aa: ASSLWAGDTEAF

clone_size: NA
v_call: TRBV7-6
j_call: TRBJ1-2
cdr3_aa: ASSPRPQGSLYGYT

clone_size: NA
v_call: TRBV7-8
j_call: TRBJ2-1
cdr3_aa: ASSSQQARHFGGGEQF

clone_size: few
v_call: TRBV11-2
j_call: TRBJ2-2
cdr3_aa: ASTLGRTNTGELF

clone_size: NA
v_call: TRBV3-1
j_call: TRBJ1-1
cdr3_aa: ASSQDIGDTEAF

clone_size: NA
v_call: TRBV5-1
j_call: TRBJ2-7
cdr3_aa: ASSLVVAHNYEQY

clone_size: NA
v_call: TRBV11-1
j_call: TRBJ1-5
cdr3_aa: ASRGNASNQPQH

clone_size: few
v_call: TRBV9
j_call: TRBJ2-1
cdr3_aa: ASSVPDSDHRGGSSYNEQF

clone_size: NA
v_call: TRBV10-3
j_call: TRBJ1-6
cdr3_aa: AISATAYTRNSPLH

clone_size: few
v_call: TRBV20-1
j_call: TRBJ1-5
cdr3_aa: SAPRGHLVGNQPQH

clone_size: NA
v_call: TRBV12-3/TRBV12-4
j_call: TRBJ1-6
cdr3_aa: ASSLGGGGTANSPLH

clone_size: NA
v_call: TRBV7-9
j_call: TRBJ1-3
cdr3_aa: ASSTPGGHTIY

clone_size: many
v_call: TRBV20-1
j_call: TRBJ2-7
cdr3_aa: SARVWGFTYEQY

clone_size: NA
v_call: TRBV19
j_call: TRBJ1-2
cdr3_aa: ASSINANYGYT

clone_size: NA
v_call: TRBV20-1
j_call: TRBJ2-5
cdr3_aa: SARGSLGDRDNFKETQY

clone_size: many
v_call: TRBV15
j_call: TRBJ2-3
cdr3_aa: ATSRDSTDTQY

clone_size: many
v_call: TRBV28
j_call: TRBJ1-6
cdr3_aa: ASSLIGLSYNSPLH

clone_size: NA
v_call: TRBV29-1
j_call: TRBJ1-1
cdr3_aa: SASTGMEAF

clone_size: NA
v_call: TRBV5-1
j_call: TRBJ2-7
cdr3_aa: ASSSTSGSPEQY

clone_size: few
v_call: TRBV5-5
j_call: TRBJ2-1
cdr3_aa: ASSSYSPWGSYNEQF

clone_size: few
v_call: TRBV6-5
j_call: TRBJ2-1
cdr3_aa: ASSYGAPTVLYNEQF

clone_size: NA
v_call: TRBV18
j_call: TRBJ1-3
cdr3_aa: ASSPQQRSEGNTTY

clone_size: few
v_call: TRBV19
j_call: TRBJ1-2
cdr3_aa: ASTSDYYGYT

clone_size: NA
v_call: TRBV10-3
j_call: TRBJ2-3
cdr3_aa: AISEGQGATDTQY

clone_size: few
v_call: TRBV4-1
j_call: TRBJ2-7
cdr3_aa: ASSQEGHPLYEQY

clone_size: few
v_call: TRBV20-1
j_call: TRBJ2-7
cdr3_aa: SARSPSGGEQY

clone_size: NA
v_call: TRBV29-1
j_call: TRBJ1-2
cdr3_aa: SANPGQGVNGYT

clone_size: NA
v_call: TRBV5-1
j_call: TRBJ2-7
cdr3_aa: ASSFIRGGRGMESYEQY

clone_size: NA
v_call: TRBV6-5
j_call: TRBJ2-7
cdr3_aa: ASSQGLVGEQY

clone_size: few
v_call: TRBV2
j_call: TRBJ1-2
cdr3_aa: ASSEWTEPRLGYT

clone_size: NA
v_call: TRBV6-4
j_call: TRBJ2-7
cdr3_aa: ASRGPVDEASYEQY

clone_size: NA
v_call: TRBV12-3/TRBV12-4
j_call: TRBJ1-1
cdr3_aa: ASRGPMNTEAF

clone_size: NA
v_call: TRBV7-8
j_call: TRBJ2-7
cdr3_aa: ASSSLGGTVNYEQY

clone_size: NA
v_call: TRBV5-1
j_call: TRBJ2-7
cdr3_aa: ASSPTRQGNNEQY

clone_size: many
v_call: TRBV7-8
j_call: TRBJ1-2
cdr3_aa: ASSRGTGNYYGYT

clone_size: few
v_call: TRBV30
j_call: TRBJ2-1
cdr3_aa: AWSRLAAGGNEQF

clone_size: NA
v_call: TRBV2
j_call: TRBJ2-3
cdr3_aa: ASRLDSITDTQY

clone_size: few
v_call: TRBV7-9
j_call: TRBJ1-2
cdr3_aa: ASSLAITLGYT

clone_size: NA
v_call: TRBV29-1
j_call: TRBJ2-7
cdr3_aa: SVEGRLFGKGLYEQY

clone_size: NA
v_call: TRBV12-3/TRBV12-4
j_call: TRBJ1-1
cdr3_aa: ASSYVWGMNTEAF

clone_size: NA
v_call: TRBV3-1
j_call: TRBJ2-3
cdr3_aa: ASSQNSPWGSDTQY

clone_size: NA
v_call: TRBV12-3/TRBV12-4
j_call: TRBJ1-3
cdr3_aa: ASSLVLSSRNTIY

clone_size: NA
v_call: TRBV10-3
j_call: TRBJ1-2
cdr3_aa: AISVSGQGYGYT

clone_size: few
v_call: TRBV7-9
j_call: TRBJ2-1
cdr3_aa: ASSLWSSGRNNEQF

clone_size: NA
v_call: TRBV27
j_call: TRBJ2-1
cdr3_aa: ASRGWRGAYNEQF